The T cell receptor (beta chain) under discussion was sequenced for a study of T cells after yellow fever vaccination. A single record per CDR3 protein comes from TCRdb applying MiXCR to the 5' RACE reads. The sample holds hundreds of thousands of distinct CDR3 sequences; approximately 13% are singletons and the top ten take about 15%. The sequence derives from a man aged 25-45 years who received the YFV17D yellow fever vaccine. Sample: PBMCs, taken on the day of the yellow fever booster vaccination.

CDR3 in amino acids: CASAGTGANQPQHF. CDR3 nucleotides: TGTGCCAGCGCCGGGACAGGGGCAAATCAGCCCCAGCATTTT. This chain joins TRBV12-3 or TRBV12-4 and TRBJ1-5, with 10 bases fitting TRBD1. The trim removed 8 bases at V and 4 bases at J, leaving 5 bases unmatched. The CDR3 spans 14 residues.